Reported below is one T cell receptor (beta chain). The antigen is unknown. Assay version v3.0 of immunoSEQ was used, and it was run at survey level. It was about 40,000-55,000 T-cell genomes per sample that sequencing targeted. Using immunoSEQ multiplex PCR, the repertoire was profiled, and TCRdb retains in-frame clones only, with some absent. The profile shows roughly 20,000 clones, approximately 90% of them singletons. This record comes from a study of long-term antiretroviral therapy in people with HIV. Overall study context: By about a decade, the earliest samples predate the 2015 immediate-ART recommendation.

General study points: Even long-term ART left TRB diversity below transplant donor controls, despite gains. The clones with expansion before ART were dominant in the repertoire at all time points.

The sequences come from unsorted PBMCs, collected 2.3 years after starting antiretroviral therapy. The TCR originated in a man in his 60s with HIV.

CDR3 DNA: TGTGCCAGCTCCCCTCGGGGATTCACTAACTATGGCTACACCTTC. Translating gives CASSPRGFTNYGYTF. This chain links TRBV18 with TRBJ1-2; D unresolved. CDR1 is KGHSH, CDR2 LQKENI, per germline. The CDR3 covers 15 residues. Deletions cut 6 bases from V and 0 bases from J, with 14 bases between. Filled out from reference TRBV18 and TRBJ1-2, the complete variable domain reads NAGVMQNPRHLVRRRGQEARLRCSPMKGHSHVYWYRQLPEEGLKFMVYLQKENIIDESGMPKERFSAEFPKEGPSILRIQQVVRGDSAAYFCASSPRGFTNYGYTFGSGTRLTVV.